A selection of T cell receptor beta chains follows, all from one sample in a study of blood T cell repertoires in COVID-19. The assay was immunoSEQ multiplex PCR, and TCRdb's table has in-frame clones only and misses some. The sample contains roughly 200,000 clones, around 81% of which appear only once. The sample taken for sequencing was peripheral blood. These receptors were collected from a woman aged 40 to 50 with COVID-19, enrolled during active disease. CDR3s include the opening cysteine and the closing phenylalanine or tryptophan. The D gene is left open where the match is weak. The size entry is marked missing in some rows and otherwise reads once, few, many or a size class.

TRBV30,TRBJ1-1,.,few,TGTGCCTGGAGTCGGCAGGGATTGAACACTGAAGCTTTCTTT,CAWSRQGLNTEAFF
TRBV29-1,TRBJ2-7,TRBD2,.,TGCAGCGTATCAAGCGGGACCTACGAGCAGTACTTC,CSVSSGTYEQYF
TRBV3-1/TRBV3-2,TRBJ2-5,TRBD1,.,TGTGCCAGCAGCCGAAGGACAGGGGAGGGGGAGACCCAGTACTTC,CASSRRTGEGETQYF
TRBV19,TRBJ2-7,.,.,TGTGCCAGTAGTATATCGGGAGTCGTCTACGAGCAGTACTTC,CASSISGVVYEQYF
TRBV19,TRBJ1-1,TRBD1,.,TGTGCCAGTAGTCCAGGGACAGGGTACACTGAAGCTTTCTTT,CASSPGTGYTEAFF
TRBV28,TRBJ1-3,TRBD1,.,TGTGCCAGCAGCCGGGACAGGGTTGGCACCATATATTTT,CASSRDRVGTIYF
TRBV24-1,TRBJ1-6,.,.,TGTGCCACCAGTGATTTAACGCAGGGAAGGTCACCCCTCCACTTT,CATSDLTQGRSPLHF
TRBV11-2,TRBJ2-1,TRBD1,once,TGTGCCAGCAGCAATCCCGCCGGGACAGTATACAATGAGCAGTTCTTC,CASSNPAGTVYNEQFF
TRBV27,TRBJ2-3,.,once,TGTGCCAGCAGCCACAAAATTCGGCAGGGGAAGGTAGATACGCAGTATTTT,CASSHKIRQGKVDTQYF
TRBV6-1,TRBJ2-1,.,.,TGTGCCAGCAGTGAATGGGGAGGCTCCTACAATGAGCAGTTCTTC,CASSEWGGSYNEQFF
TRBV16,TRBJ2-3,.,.,TGTGCCAGCAGCCAAAGCCCGTTGGACAGAGGTACAGATACGCAGTATTTT,CASSQSPLDRGTDTQYF
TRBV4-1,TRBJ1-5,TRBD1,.,TGCGCCAGCAGCCAAGGGTACCAGGGGGCCCCGCTTCAGCCCCAGCATTTT,CASSQGYQGAPLQPQHF
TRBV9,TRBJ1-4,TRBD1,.,TGTGCCAGCAGCGTAGCCCCGAGTCTACCCGGGACAGGGAATGAAAAACTGTTTTTT,CASSVAPSLPGTGNEKLFF
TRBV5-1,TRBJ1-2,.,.,TGCGCCAGCAGCTTGAACAGGAATTACTATGGCTACACCTTC,CASSLNRNYYGYTF
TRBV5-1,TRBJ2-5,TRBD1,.,TGCGCCAGCAGCTCAGGGGGGACAGGGGGAGAGACCCAGTACTTC,CASSSGGTGGETQYF
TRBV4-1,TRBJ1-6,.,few,TGCGCCAGCAGCCAAGCCCAGCGCACCCTCCACTTT,CASSQAQRTLHF
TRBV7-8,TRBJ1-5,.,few,TGTGCCAGCAGCTTAGGTCCGTCGGATCAGCCCCAGCATTTT,CASSLGPSDQPQHF
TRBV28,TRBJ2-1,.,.,TGTGCCAGCGGGAGCAATGGATATGAGCAGTTCTTC,CASGSNGYEQFF
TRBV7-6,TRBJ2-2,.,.,TGTGCCAGCAGCTTGGGGGCAGTGAACACCGGGGAGCTGTTTTTT,CASSLGAVNTGELFF
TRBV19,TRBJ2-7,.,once,TGTGCCAGTAGTAGCCCCCTGAGGGAGCAGTACTTC,CASSSPLREQYF
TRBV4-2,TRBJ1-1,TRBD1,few,TGTGCCAGCAGCCGAGACAGGGGATTGTACACTGAAGCTTTCTTT,CASSRDRGLYTEAFF
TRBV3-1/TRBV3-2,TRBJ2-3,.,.,TGTGCCAGCAGCCCAGGCGCGGGGCGCACCACAGATACGCAGTATTTT,CASSPGAGRTTDTQYF
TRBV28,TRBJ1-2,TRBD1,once,TGTGCCAGCAGTACAGGGGGCGGAGGCTACACCTTC,CASSTGGGGYTF
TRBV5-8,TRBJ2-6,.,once,TGTGCCAGCAGCTGGCAGATCTCTGGGGCCAACGTCCTGACTTTC,CASSWQISGANVLTF
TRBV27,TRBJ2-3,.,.,TGTGCCAGCAGTTTTAGACTCCCTAAAGATACGCAGTATTTT,CASSFRLPKDTQYF
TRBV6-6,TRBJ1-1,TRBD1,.,TGTGCCAGCTATACAGGGGGGGACACTGAAGCTTTCTTT,CASYTGGDTEAFF
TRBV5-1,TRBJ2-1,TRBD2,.,TGCGCCAGCGGACTAGACGATGAGCAGTTCTTC,CASGLDDEQFF
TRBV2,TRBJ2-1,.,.,TGTGCCGTAGATGAACTCCGTGAGCAGTTCTTC,CAVDELREQFF
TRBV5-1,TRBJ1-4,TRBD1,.,TGCGCCAGCAGCTTGGGGGACAGAGGTGAAAAACTGTTTTTT,CASSLGDRGEKLFF
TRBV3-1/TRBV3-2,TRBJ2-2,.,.,TGTGCCAGCAGCCAAACCGGGGCCGGGGAGCTGTTTTTT,CASSQTGAGELFF
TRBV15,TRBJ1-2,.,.,TGTGCCACCAGCAGAGATCGAAACGCAGGGTACGGTGGCTACACCTTC,CATSRDRNAGYGGYTF